The rows below give T cell receptor beta chains drawn from one sample of a study of blood T cell repertoires in COVID-19. TCRdb's copy holds only in-frame clones and misses some; the assay was immunoSEQ multiplex PCR. The data hold around 100,000 clones, with less than 85% observed a single time. Sequenced input: peripheral blood. The source of these receptors is a human donor in a cohort sampled during active COVID-19. The conserved cysteine and the conserved F or W are not part of the CDR3 here. Some rows have no size entry. The others give once, few or many, or a class for an expanded clone.

v_call: TRBV2
clone_size: -
j_call: TRBJ1-2
cdr3_aa: ASSEDSTTYGYT

v_call: TRBV30
clone_size: -
j_call: TRBJ1-3
cdr3_aa: AWSVLRDNSGNTIY

v_call: TRBV28
clone_size: -
j_call: TRBJ2-1
cdr3_aa: ASREAGSDYNEQF

v_call: TRBV2
clone_size: -
j_call: TRBJ2-7
cdr3_aa: ASSEGRYEQY

v_call: TRBV5-1
clone_size: -
j_call: TRBJ2-7
cdr3_aa: ASSLVAGDEQY

v_call: TRBV7-2
clone_size: -
j_call: TRBJ2-1
cdr3_aa: ASSQLAGHNEQF

v_call: TRBV5-5
clone_size: once
j_call: TRBJ2-1
cdr3_aa: ASSSSLAGVQSSYNEQF

v_call: TRBV7-6
clone_size: -
j_call: TRBJ2-2
cdr3_aa: ASSLVSANTGELF

v_call: TRBV7-9
clone_size: -
j_call: TRBJ2-3
cdr3_aa: ASSSSNAGSTDTQY

v_call: TRBV7-3
clone_size: -
j_call: TRBJ2-3
cdr3_aa: ASSYTSGATDTQY

v_call: TRBV3-1/TRBV3-2
clone_size: few
j_call: TRBJ1-2
cdr3_aa: ASSHFEAGKDGYT

v_call: TRBV6-6
clone_size: -
j_call: TRBJ2-3
cdr3_aa: ASSPGTSGGGSTDTQY

v_call: TRBV11-1
clone_size: -
j_call: TRBJ2-1
cdr3_aa: ASSFRGGNGEQF

v_call: TRBV5-1
clone_size: -
j_call: TRBJ2-1
cdr3_aa: ASSLAFLASGNYNEQF

v_call: TRBV6-1
clone_size: -
j_call: TRBJ2-2
cdr3_aa: ASSEPRLNTGELF

v_call: TRBV7-9
clone_size: -
j_call: TRBJ2-1
cdr3_aa: ASSFRGREQF

v_call: TRBV5-6
clone_size: -
j_call: TRBJ1-3
cdr3_aa: ASSFQGLISGNTIY

v_call: TRBV7-2
clone_size: -
j_call: TRBJ1-6
cdr3_aa: ASSPRGDRTNSPLH

v_call: TRBV6-2/TRBV6-3
clone_size: -
j_call: TRBJ1-5
cdr3_aa: ASSYGAANQPQH

v_call: TRBV5-1
clone_size: -
j_call: TRBJ2-2
cdr3_aa: ASSLLSGTGLHGELF

v_call: TRBV6-4
clone_size: -
j_call: TRBJ2-1
cdr3_aa: ASSDQGTSGYNEQF

v_call: TRBV10-3
clone_size: -
j_call: TRBJ2-7
cdr3_aa: AIAGTGSSYEQY

v_call: TRBV6-1
clone_size: -
j_call: TRBJ2-1
cdr3_aa: ASSEGTPSYNEQF

v_call: TRBV28
clone_size: -
j_call: TRBJ2-7
cdr3_aa: ASSSGRQVNYEQY

v_call: TRBV19
clone_size: -
j_call: TRBJ1-5
cdr3_aa: ASSRDSNQPQH

v_call: TRBV13
clone_size: -
j_call: TRBJ1-2
cdr3_aa: ASSLSPYGYT

v_call: TRBV6-5
clone_size: -
j_call: TRBJ1-2
cdr3_aa: ASSYGQNYGYT

v_call: TRBV7-9
clone_size: -
j_call: TRBJ2-7
cdr3_aa: ASSHGQLSSYEQY

v_call: TRBV19
clone_size: -
j_call: TRBJ1-2
cdr3_aa: ASSIGQGADYGYT

v_call: TRBV15
clone_size: -
j_call: TRBJ2-7
cdr3_aa: ATSILGRAYEQY

v_call: TRBV11-2
clone_size: -
j_call: TRBJ1-1
cdr3_aa: ASSWTGENTEAF

v_call: TRBV28
clone_size: -
j_call: TRBJ1-1
cdr3_aa: ASSLQGNGEAF

v_call: TRBV19
clone_size: -
j_call: TRBJ1-2
cdr3_aa: ASSIDLQGLT

v_call: TRBV28
clone_size: -
j_call: TRBJ1-2
cdr3_aa: ASSPPPSGKDGYT

v_call: TRBV5-1
clone_size: -
j_call: TRBJ2-7
cdr3_aa: ASSLFTGAGNDEQY

v_call: TRBV11-2
clone_size: -
j_call: TRBJ1-2
cdr3_aa: ASSHSEGANYGYT